The 6 T cell receptor beta chains given below trace back to one sample, sequenced in a study of siplizumab effects on memory and regulatory T cells. The data were produced by immunoSEQ multiplex PCR, yet TCRdb's version contains in-frame clones alone and is incomplete. This table has approximately 100,000 clones, around 92% appearing once. The sequenced sample was CD4+ T cells sorted from blood. The receptors originated from a human donor in good health. Some clones in this sample may be carry-over from other donors' samples.

The rearrangement joins TRBV27 to TRBJ2-2, with D possibly TRBD1 on 6 matching bases. From germline, CDR1 is MNHEY and CDR2 SMNVEV (reference sequence). The CDR3 extends over 13 amino acids. The CDR3 protein is CPRGSPNTGELFF. DNA for the CDR3: TGTCCAAGGGGGAGCCCCAACACCGGGGAGCTGTTTTTT.

The chain joins TRBV29-1 to TRBJ1-1, with TRBD1 matching 9 bases. The CDR3 runs 12 residues. Germline values: CDR1 SQVTM, CDR2 ANQGSEA. The V gene end was trimmed by 5 bases and the J gene end by 4 bases; junction bases not matched to a gene: 2. The CDR3 loop reads CSVRQGGTEAFF. CDR3 nucleotides: TGCAGCGTTCGACAGGGGGGCACTGAAGCTTTCTTT.

The rearrangement links TRBV7-2 to TRBJ1-2; possible D gene TRBD1, 5 bases. Trimming took 4 bases from V and 5 from J, leaving 11 bases between them. CDR1 and CDR2 (germline): SGHTA, FQGNSA. The CDR3 totals 13 residues. The CDR3 DNA reads as TGTGCCAGCAGCTCCCCCCAGGGTTATGGCTACACCTTC. Translating gives CASSSPQGYGYTF. The full variable domain, in which reference TRBV7-2 and TRBJ1-2 provide the parts outside the CDR3, is GAGVSQSPSNKVTEKGKDVELRCDPISGHTALYWYRQSLGQGLEFLIYFQGNSAPDKSGLPSDRFSAERTGGSVSTLTIQRTQQEDSAVYLCASSSPQGYGYTFGSGTRLTVV.

CDR3 bases: TGTGCCAGCAGCTTGGTGGAGATTAACAGCAATGAGCAGTTCTTC. It codes for CASSLVEINSNEQFF. V and J are TRBV5-6 and TRBJ2-1; D call uncertain. In germline, CDR1 is SGHDT, CDR2 YYEEEE. The CDR3 extends over 15 amino acids. Trimming removed 0 bases at V and 6 bases at J, with 13 bases between. Complete variable domain (other parts from reference TRBV5-6 and TRBJ2-1): DAGVTQSPTHLIKTRGQQVTLRCSPKSGHDTVSWYQQALGQGPQFIFQYYEEEERQRGNFPDRFSGHQFPNYSSELNVNALLLGDSALYLCASSLVEINSNEQFFGPGTRLTVL.

This chain links TRBV18 with TRBJ1-1; tentative D call: TRBD1 (5 bases). This CDR3 has 15 amino acids. Germline V gene data show CDR1 as KGHSH and CDR2 as LQKENI. V gave up 0 bases and J gave up 3 bases, with 11 bases separating them. This chain's CDR3 is CASSPPIEGHTEAFF. CDR3 bases: TGTGCCAGCTCACCACCGATAGAGGGACACACTGAAGCTTTCTTT.

The chain joins TRBV28 to TRBJ2-5, with D unresolved. CDR1 MDHEN and CDR2 SYDVKM come from the germline V gene. Trimming took 5 bases from V and 5 from J, leaving 18 bases between them. The CDR3 totals 15 residues. The CDR3 DNA reads as TGTGCCAGCAGTACCCGGACCCGGCCGGTCGAGACCCAGTACTTC. Encoded protein: CASSTRTRPVETQYF.